The entry below describes one T cell receptor beta chain. The antigen remains unidentified. Trimming took 2 bases from V and 2 from J, leaving 4 bases between them. CDR1 and CDR2 from the germline V gene are MNHEY and SVGEGT. CDR3 length: 12 amino acids. Sorted naive or memory CD4+ cells met CEF peptides for over 8 days. The data were obtained in a study of CD4 T cells in relation to SARS-CoV-2 and coronaviruses. Across the study: ViraFEST: roughly ten-day antigen culture of PBMCs, then TCR beta CDR3 sequencing. A couple of subjects were Hispanic; patients were about eight males and a few females. Whole-study findings and limits: Monoreactive clones expanded significantly more to SARS-CoV-2 than crossreactive clones did.

Assay used: immunoSEQ multiplex PCR; TCRdb lists only in-frame clones, some missing. The sample records fewer than 45,000 clones, approximately 87% being singletons. The sequence derives from an adult with COVID-19. The sequencing sample was made of naive CD4+ T cells from PBMCs, cultured in vitro. Documented subset: naive CD4+ T cells isolated by negative enrichment. The V call is TRBV6-2 or TRBV6-3, the J call TRBJ2-7; D is unclear. CDR3 nucleotide sequence: TGTGCCAGCAGTTACCCGACCTACGAGCAGTACTTC. Translated: CASSYPTYEQYF.